This TCR beta chain was documented in a study of STAT3 mutations in large granular lymphocyte leukemia. Produced via immunoSEQ multiplex PCR; TCRdb's table is partial and in-frame only. Here the sample spans about 5,000 clones, about 50% being singletons. General study findings and limits: Every T-cell large granular lymphocyte leukemia patient had at least one immunodominant TCR beta clonotype.

With regard to this clone: The antigen remains unidentified.

CDR3 length: 17 residues. CDR1 and CDR2 from the germline V gene are SGHRS and YFSETQ. After removal of 0 bases from V and 1 base from J, the junction contained 4 bases not matched to a gene. The sequence derives from a woman in her sixties or seventies with T-cell large granular lymphocyte leukemia. Some clones in this sample may be carry-over from other donors' samples. Sequencing used peripheral blood mononuclear cells. This sequence joins TRBV5-1 and TRBJ2-3; 11 bases line up with TRBD2. The chain's CDR3 is CASSLAATSGGTDTQYF. Here the CDR3 DNA reads TGCGCCAGCAGCTTGGCAGCGACTAGCGGGGGCACAGATACGCAGTATTTT.